This T cell receptor beta chain is drawn from a study of Graves' ophthalmopathy and Graves' hyperthyroidism (dated by TCRdb to the late 2010s). Study-level background: Peripheral blood was collected before any treatment was given, at the time of initial diagnosis. The study used TCR beta repertoire signatures to distinguish Graves' ophthalmopathy from Graves' hyperthyroidism and to predict progression to ophthalmopathy. In total, 135 blood samples were TCR-sequenced: approximately 42 ophthalmopathy, approximately 75 hyperthyroidism and approximately 17 hyperthyroidism-to-ophthalmopathy patients. To explore V-J signatures that separate ophthalmopathy from hyperthyroidism, a discovery set of 95 to 100 patients was enrolled, consisting of roughly 45 with ophthalmopathy and some 56 with stable hyperthyroidism. An independent validation cohort was composed of roughly 18 hyperthyroidism patients and 17 patients who later progressed from hyperthyroidism to ophthalmopathy. In more than five hyperthyroidism patients, T-cell repertoires of thyroid tissue and blood were compared. Following sample collection, hyperthyroidism patients were given methimazole at a starting dose of 30 mg daily, and ophthalmopathy patients were given high-dose intravenous methylprednisolone.

This clonotype showed up just a few times. Its specific antigen is unknown. No much larger clonotype is one base removed from it; base qualities were not supplied. TCR beta CDR3 regions were amplified from RNA transcripts for repertoire sequencing. HTBI primers and the Qiagen OneStep RT-PCR kit were used in a first-round RT-PCR, which was followed by a second-round multiplex PCR, size selection and purification. The libraries underwent paired-end sequencing with 100 bp reads on an Illumina HiSeq2000. As for the authors' bioinformatics: SOAPnuke was used to process the reads, removing any read that contained adapters or uncalled bases, had a mean Phred below 15, or lacked an exact match to the constant primer or identifier. High-quality paired reads were merged with COPE v1.2.5. Clonotypes were defined as unique nucleotide sequences and were aligned to IMGT TRB V, D and J references using MiTCR v1.1. The analysis was limited to V-J combinations with a frequency above 0.0001, which together covered more than 98% of repertoires. For each V-J combination, a TCR clonal expansion and chaos score was defined as the ratio of F50 clonal expansion to chaos observed in the TCRdist matrix. Features were reduced by Welch's t-statistics and random forest to approximately 13 V-J combinations, which fed a naive Bayes classifier. The Morisita-Horn index was used to measure how similar the thyroid and blood repertoires were. TCRdb trimmed public reads at Q25 via fastp, called clones via MiXCR and kept in-frame beta chains. Records with the same CDR3 protein are collapsed into one entry carrying the most frequent genes and DNA. For this entry, the V and J calls and clone size follow TCRdb and not the study's own pipeline. This sample comprises 740,000 or so distinct CDR3 sequences, roughly 40% of them detected only once. Jointly, the top ten make up less than 55% of the sample.

Ophthalmopathy patients had moderately to severely active disease, Clinical Activity Score of at least 3, NOSPECS grade of at least 4, and disease duration under 3 months. Patients with other autoimmune diseases, uncontrolled infections, pregnancy or lactation were excluded. Diagnosis relied on clinical symptoms, serum thyroxine, TRAb, thyroid ultrasound and orbital computed tomography. PBMCs were isolated from roughly 10 ml of fresh peripheral blood by Ficoll-Paque density gradient centrifugation. Total RNA was extracted with Trizol reagent and quality-checked on an Agilent 2100 Bioanalyzer. Beyond this particular receptor, the publication reports: The 13-signature model separated ophthalmopathy from stable hyperthyroidism with approximately 90% sensitivity and 81.08% specificity in cross-validation, and 80%/75% in the test set. Sample size was not statistically predetermined, and group allocation was not concealed from the investigators. In validation, the model predicted ophthalmopathy progression with about 71% sensitivity and 72.22% specificity; fewer than 15 predicted patients were CT-confirmed with GO in a median of approximately 6.5 months. Most expanded thyroid clonotypes with frequency above 0.001 were also detected in blood, suggesting blood repertoires may reflect the thyroid immune response.

Material: peripheral blood. The receptor was derived from an adult man with Graves' ophthalmopathy.

The DNA sequence is TGTGCCAGCAGACAGGCAACTAATGAAAAACTGTTTTTT. This gives the protein CASRQATNEKLFF. The receptor chain draws on TRBV19 and TRBJ1-4, and perhaps TRBD1 as D gene, on 6 matching bases. The germline ends are 8 bases apart after V is trimmed by 9 bases and J by 0 bases. The CDR3 sequence holds 13 residues, the cysteine and phenylalanine included. The sequence is cut down to CDR3 DNA, 39 bases in frame from base 1. CDR1 and CDR2 are read off the germline V gene (reference sequence) as LNHDA and SQIVND. Full variable domain (CDR3 extended with the reference TRBV19 and TRBJ1-4 proteins): DGGITQSPKYLFRKEGQNVTLSCEQNLNHDAMYWYRQDPGQGLRLIYYSQIVNDFQKGDIAEGYSVSREKKESFPLTVTSAQKNPTAFYLCASRQATNEKLFFGSGTQLSVL.